This is a list of T cell receptor beta chains from one sample in a study of OX40 agonist ivuxolimab in advanced cancers. Clones were sequenced by immunoSEQ multiplex PCR, and TCRdb holds only the in-frame ones, with some missing. The data show tens of thousands of clones, about 80% seen once. The material sequenced was CD4+ or CD8+ T cells sorted from blood, taken in a trial of the OX40 agonist ivuxolimab. Every receptor here comes from an adult with an advanced solid tumor such as melanoma, head and neck, liver or kidney cancer. Each CDR3 is given with its conserved first and last residue. A D gene is named only where the DNA matches it firmly. The listing skips clone size in some rows; elsewhere it reads once, few, many or a size class.

CDR3 length: 15
J gene: TRBJ1-3
clone size: .
D gene: .
V gene: TRBV6-1
CDR3 DNA: TGTGCCAGCAGTGCTACTACCCTCTCTGGAAACACCATATATTTT
CDR3 protein: CASSATTLSGNTIYF

CDR3 length: 15
J gene: TRBJ2-7
clone size: .
D gene: .
V gene: TRBV18
CDR3 DNA: TGTGCCAGCTCACCCAGAAGACAGGCCTCCTACGAGCAGTACTTC
CDR3 protein: CASSPRRQASYEQYF

CDR3 length: 13
J gene: TRBJ1-1
clone size: .
D gene: .
V gene: TRBV19
CDR3 DNA: TGTGCCAGTAGTAGGGAGGGGAACACTGAAGCTTTCTTT
CDR3 protein: CASSREGNTEAFF

CDR3 length: 14
J gene: TRBJ1-2
clone size: few
D gene: .
V gene: TRBV19
CDR3 DNA: TGTGCCAGTAGTATAGACAGGGAATATAATGGCTACACCTTC
CDR3 protein: CASSIDREYNGYTF

CDR3 length: 17
J gene: TRBJ1-4
clone size: .
D gene: .
V gene: TRBV7-9
CDR3 DNA: TGTGCCAGCAGCCCACGACAGAGTGGGGGCAATCGGGAAAAACTGTTTTTT
CDR3 protein: CASSPRQSGGNREKLFF

CDR3 length: 16
J gene: TRBJ2-5
clone size: .
D gene: TRBD2
V gene: TRBV9
CDR3 DNA: TGTGCCAGCAGCGTGGGACCCGGGGGGATACAAGAGACCCAGTACTTC
CDR3 protein: CASSVGPGGIQETQYF

CDR3 length: 16
J gene: TRBJ2-1
clone size: .
D gene: TRBD2
V gene: TRBV14
CDR3 DNA: TGTGCCAGCAGCAGACTGACTAGCGGGGGCCCTACGGAGCAGTTCTTC
CDR3 protein: CASSRLTSGGPTEQFF

CDR3 length: 14
J gene: TRBJ1-4
clone size: .
D gene: TRBD1
V gene: TRBV19
CDR3 DNA: TGTGCCAGTAGTCAGCAGGGGGCGACTGAAAAACTGTTTTTT
CDR3 protein: CASSQQGATEKLFF

CDR3 length: 17
J gene: TRBJ2-2
clone size: .
D gene: .
V gene: TRBV1
CDR3 DNA: TGCACCAGCAGCCAAGTCGTACTAGCGGGGAACACCGGGGAGCTGTTTTTT
CDR3 protein: CTSSQVVLAGNTGELFF

CDR3 length: 13
J gene: TRBJ1-1
clone size: .
D gene: .
V gene: TRBV28
CDR3 DNA: TGTGCCAGCAGGGGTCGGGGGCCCACTGAAGCTTTCTTT
CDR3 protein: CASRGRGPTEAFF

CDR3 length: 15
J gene: TRBJ2-3
clone size: .
D gene: .
V gene: TRBV15
CDR3 DNA: TGTGCCACCAGCACTTTGACTAGGGCCACAGATACGCAGTATTTT
CDR3 protein: CATSTLTRATDTQYF